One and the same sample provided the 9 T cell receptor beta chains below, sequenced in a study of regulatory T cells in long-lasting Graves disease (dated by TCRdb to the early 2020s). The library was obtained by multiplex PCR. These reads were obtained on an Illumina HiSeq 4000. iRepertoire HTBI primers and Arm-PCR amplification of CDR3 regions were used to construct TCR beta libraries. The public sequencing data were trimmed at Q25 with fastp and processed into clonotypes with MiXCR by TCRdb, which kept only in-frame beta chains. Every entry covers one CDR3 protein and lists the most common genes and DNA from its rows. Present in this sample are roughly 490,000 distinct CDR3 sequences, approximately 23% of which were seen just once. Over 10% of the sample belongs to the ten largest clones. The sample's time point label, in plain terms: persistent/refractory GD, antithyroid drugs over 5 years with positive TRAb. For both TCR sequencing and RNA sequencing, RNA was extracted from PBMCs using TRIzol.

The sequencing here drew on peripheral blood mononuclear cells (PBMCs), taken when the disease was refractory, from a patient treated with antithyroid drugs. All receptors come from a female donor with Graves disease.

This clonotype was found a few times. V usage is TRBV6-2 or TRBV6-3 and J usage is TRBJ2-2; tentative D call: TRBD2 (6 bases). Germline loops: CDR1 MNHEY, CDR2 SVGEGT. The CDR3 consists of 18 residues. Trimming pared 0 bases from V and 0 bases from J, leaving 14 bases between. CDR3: CASSYSGGDGTNTGELFF. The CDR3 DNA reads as TGTGCCAGCAGTTACTCGGGCGGGGACGGCACGAACACCGGGGAGCTGTTTTTT.

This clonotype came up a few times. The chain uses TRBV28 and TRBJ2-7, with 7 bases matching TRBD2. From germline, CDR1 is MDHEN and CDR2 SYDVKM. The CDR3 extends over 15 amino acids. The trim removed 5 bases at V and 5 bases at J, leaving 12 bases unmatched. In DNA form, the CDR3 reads TGTGCCAGCAGTGGGGACCAGGGAGGGGCGGACGAGCAGTACTTC. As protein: CASSGDQGGADEQYF.

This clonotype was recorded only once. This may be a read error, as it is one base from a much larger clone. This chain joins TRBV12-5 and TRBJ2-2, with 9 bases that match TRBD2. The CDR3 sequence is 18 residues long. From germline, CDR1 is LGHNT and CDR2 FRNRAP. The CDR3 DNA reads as TGTGCTAGTGGTTTGCCGCCCGGGACTAGCCGACTCGGCGGGGAGCCGTTTTTT. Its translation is CASGLPPGTSRLGGEPFF. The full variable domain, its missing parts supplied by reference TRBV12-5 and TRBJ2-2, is DARVTQTPRHKVTEMGQEVTMRCQPILGHNTVFWYRQTMMQGLELLAYFRNRAPLDDSGMPKDRFSAEMPDATLATLKIQPSEPRDSAVYFCASGLPPGTSRLGGEPFFGEGSRLTVL.

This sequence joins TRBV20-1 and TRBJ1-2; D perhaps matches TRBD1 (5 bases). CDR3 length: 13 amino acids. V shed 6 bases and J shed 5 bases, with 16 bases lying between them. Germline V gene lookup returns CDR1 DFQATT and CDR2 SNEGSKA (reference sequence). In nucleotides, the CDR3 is TGCAGTGCAGGGGACCCCCACCTTTATGGCTACACCTTC. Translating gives CSAGDPHLYGYTF.

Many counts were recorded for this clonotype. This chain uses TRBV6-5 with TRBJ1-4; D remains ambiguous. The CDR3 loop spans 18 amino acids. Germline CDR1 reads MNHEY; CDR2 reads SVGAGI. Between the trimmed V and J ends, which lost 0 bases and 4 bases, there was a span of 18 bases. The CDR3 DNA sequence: TGTGCCAGCAGTTACTCGAAGGATCCCAAGCACATTAATGAAAAACTGTTTTTT. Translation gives CASSYSKDPKHINEKLFF.

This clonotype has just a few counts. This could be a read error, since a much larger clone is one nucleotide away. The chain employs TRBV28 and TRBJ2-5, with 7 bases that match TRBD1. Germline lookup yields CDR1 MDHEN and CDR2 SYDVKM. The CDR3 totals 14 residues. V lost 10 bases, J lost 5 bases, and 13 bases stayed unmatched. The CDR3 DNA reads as TGTGCCAACAGGGGTGCTGGGGGCGAGGAGACCCAGTACTTC. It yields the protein CANRGAGGEETQYF.

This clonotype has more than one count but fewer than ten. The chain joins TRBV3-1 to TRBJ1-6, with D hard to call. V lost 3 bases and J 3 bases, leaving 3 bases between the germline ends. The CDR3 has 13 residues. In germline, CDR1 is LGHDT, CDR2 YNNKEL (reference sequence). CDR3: CASSQGYNSPLHF. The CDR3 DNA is TGTGCCAGCAGCCAGGGCTATAATTCACCCCTCCACTTT.

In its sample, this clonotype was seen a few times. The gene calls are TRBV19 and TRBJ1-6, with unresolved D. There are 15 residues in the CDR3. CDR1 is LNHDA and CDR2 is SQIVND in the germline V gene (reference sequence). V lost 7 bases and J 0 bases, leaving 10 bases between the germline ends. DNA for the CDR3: TGTGCCAGTACCCCACAGAGCTCCTATAATTCACCCCTCCACTTT. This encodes CASTPQSSYNSPLHF. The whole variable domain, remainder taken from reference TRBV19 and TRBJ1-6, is DGGITQSPKYLFRKEGQNVTLSCEQNLNHDAMYWYRQDPGQGLRLIYYSQIVNDFQKGDIAEGYSVSREKKESFPLTVTSAQKNPTAFYLCASTPQSSYNSPLHFGNGTRLTVT.

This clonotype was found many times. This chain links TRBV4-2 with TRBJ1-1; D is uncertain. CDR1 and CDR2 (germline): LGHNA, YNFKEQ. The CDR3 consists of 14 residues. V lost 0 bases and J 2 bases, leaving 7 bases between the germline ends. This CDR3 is CASSQDNGNTEAFF. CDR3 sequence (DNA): TGTGCCAGCAGCCAAGATAACGGCAACACTGAAGCTTTCTTT.